The present T cell receptor (beta chain) was sequenced within a study of cytomegalovirus exposure and HLA in healthy donors. There are 15 residues in the CDR3. Germline V CDR1 and CDR2: MNHEY, SMNVEV (reference sequence). V was pared by 3 bases and J by 6 bases, with 18 bases between. Generated by immunoSEQ multiplex PCR, the TCRdb table keeps only in-frame clones and is missing some. Of fewer than 400,000 clones in the sample, approximately 88% were seen once. The approximately 120-subject validation cohort, separate from the approximately 630-subject first cohort, included the donors. Source material: PBMCs. The V gene is TRBV27, the J gene TRBJ2-7; D possibly corresponds to TRBD1 (5 bases). This sequence originates from a man aged 30-40 years in good health and CMV-seronegative. The CDR3 DNA sequence: TGTGCCAGCAGTTTCCAGGGTCCAGCCGTCTTCGAGCAGTACTTC. It is translated as CASSFQGPAVFEQYF.